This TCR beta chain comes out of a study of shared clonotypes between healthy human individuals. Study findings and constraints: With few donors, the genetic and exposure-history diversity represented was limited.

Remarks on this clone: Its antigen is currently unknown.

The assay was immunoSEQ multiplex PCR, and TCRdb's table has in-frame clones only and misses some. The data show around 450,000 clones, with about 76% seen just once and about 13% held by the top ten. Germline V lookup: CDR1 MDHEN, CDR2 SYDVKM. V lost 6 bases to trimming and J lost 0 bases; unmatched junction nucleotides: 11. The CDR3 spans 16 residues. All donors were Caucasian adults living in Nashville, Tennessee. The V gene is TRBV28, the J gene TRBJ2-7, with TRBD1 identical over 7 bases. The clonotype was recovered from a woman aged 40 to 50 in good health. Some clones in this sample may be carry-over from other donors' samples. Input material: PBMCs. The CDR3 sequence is CASSPGDSANSYEQYF. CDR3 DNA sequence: TGTGCCAGCAGCCCAGGGGACAGCGCAAACTCCTACGAGCAGTACTTC.